Shown below are 28 T cell receptor beta chains from a single sample sequenced in a study of T-cell reconstitution after alpha-beta-depleted transplantation in children. A library of TCRbeta sequences, prepared with unique molecular identifiers, was generated. From the PCR reads, TCRdb called clonotypes with MiXCR, one entry per CDR3 protein. The sample contains tens of thousands of distinct CDR3 sequences, under 6% of which appear only once. Material: PBMCs, mostly from graft donor cells, obtained 60 days after TCRalphabeta/CD19-depleted stem cell transplant. These receptors were collected from a female patient under 10 years old who had a stem cell transplant for aplastic anemia, so the T cells may come from the graft donor.

This clonotype was counted at least ten times. This chain links TRBV12-3 or TRBV12-4 with TRBJ1-2; 7 bases align to TRBD1. V lost 7 bases, J lost 2 bases, and 4 bases stayed unmatched. The CDR3 has 13 residues. The CDR3 here is CASTLQGNYGYTF. The CDR3, as DNA: TGTGCCAGCACCCTACAGGGGAACTATGGCTACACCTTC.

This clonotype was seen repeatedly, ten times or more. This chain uses TRBV27 with TRBJ2-5, with TRBD1 matching over 7 bases. This CDR3 has 13 residues. J gave up 7 bases and V 3 bases, and 5 bases lay outside the gene matches. Germline CDR1 reads MNHEY; CDR2 reads SMNVEV (reference sequence). CDR3 in amino acids: CASSLQGDGTQYF. In DNA, the CDR3 is TGTGCCAGCAGTTTGCAGGGGGATGGGACCCAGTACTTC.

This clonotype has ten or more counts. V and J are TRBV5-6 and TRBJ1-6; 7 bases are shared with TRBD1. The V segment lost 6 bases and the J segment 7 bases; nucleotides outside the gene matches: 7. Germline V gene sequence: CDR1 SGHDT, CDR2 YYEEEE. The CDR3 covers 14 residues. DNA for the CDR3: TGTGCCAGCACCAGGGGACAGATCAATTCACCCCTCCACTTT. Encoded protein: CASTRGQINSPLHF.

This clonotype was recorded at least ten times. J is TRBJ2-3 and V is TRBV10-3; D possibly corresponds to TRBD1 (8 bases). Germline CDR1 ENHRY, CDR2 SYGVKD. This CDR3 contains 14 residues. Deletions cut 6 bases from V and 1 base from J, with 11 bases between. The CDR3: CAIRQGGGTDTQYF. The CDR3 DNA reads as TGTGCCATCAGACAGGGGGGGGGCACAGATACGCAGTATTTT.

Only a few counts were recorded for this clonotype. V and J are TRBV3-1 and TRBJ2-1, with D possibly matching TRBD2 (6 bases). V was pared by 2 bases and J by 1 base, with 12 bases between. The CDR3 covers 16 residues. Germline values: CDR1 LGHDT, CDR2 YNNKEL (reference sequence). This CDR3 is CASSQLGLLSYNEQFF. DNA for the CDR3: TGTGCCAGCAGCCAACTGGGACTCCTATCCTACAATGAGCAGTTCTTC.

This clonotype has ten or more counts. The gene calls are TRBV20-1 and TRBJ2-7; D is unresolved. The CDR3 runs to 14 residues. With 2 bases removed from V and 3 bases from J, the gap between germline ends came to 14 bases. Germline values: CDR1 DFQATT, CDR2 SNEGSKA (reference sequence). CDR3 coding DNA: TGCAGTGCTAGACTTTCCCCGGCAGACTACGAGCAGTACTTC. Translated, it gives CSARLSPADYEQYF.

This clonotype was seen many times. The CDR3 loop reads CASSAKMGGNLGETQYF. The CDR3, as DNA: TGTGCCAGCAGCGCGAAAATGGGAGGAAACCTGGGAGAGACCCAGTACTTC. The chain uses TRBV5-4 and TRBJ2-5; D may be TRBD2 (6 bases). The CDR3 length is 17 residues. In germline, CDR1 is SGHNT, CDR2 YYREEE (reference sequence). V was clipped by 4 bases and J by 4 bases, with 23 bases between them. The whole variable domain, remainder taken from reference TRBV5-4 and TRBJ2-5, is ETGVTQSPTHLIKTRGQQVTLRCSSQSGHNTVSWYQQALGQGPQFIFQYYREEENGRGNFPPRFSGLQFPNYSSELNVNALELDDSALYLCASSAKMGGNLGETQYFGPGTRLLVL.

This clonotype was found many times. CDR3 protein: CASSLRQSYNEQFF. For the CDR3, the DNA is TGTGCCAGCAGTTTACGGCAGTCTTACAATGAGCAGTTCTTC. The chain is built from TRBV12-3 or TRBV12-4 and TRBJ2-1; no clear D gene. The CDR3 contains 14 residues. V gave up 2 bases and J gave up 4 bases, with 9 bases separating them.

This clonotype was seen many times. The CDR3 protein is CAWSVTGSYEQYV. The CDR3, as DNA: TGTGCCTGGAGTGTAACAGGCTCCTACGAGCAGTACGTC. The rearrangement links TRBV30 to TRBJ2-7; TRBD1 is a possible D gene (5 bases). Germline V gene data show CDR1 as GTSNPN and CDR2 as SVGIG (reference sequence). The V gene lost 0 bases and the J gene lost 0 bases, with 6 bases spanning the gap. The CDR3 is 13 amino acids.

Ten or more counts support this clonotype. The rearrangement links TRBV20-1 to TRBJ2-2; D ambiguous. Germline loops: CDR1 DFQATT, CDR2 SNEGSKA (reference sequence). The CDR3 length is 12 residues. V lost 3 bases to trimming and J lost 4 bases, with 6 bases between them. CDR3 amino acids: CSARVGTGELFF. As DNA, the CDR3 is TGCAGTGCTAGGGTTGGCACCGGGGAGCTGTTTTTT.

This clonotype occurred many times. The gene calls are TRBV20-1 and TRBJ2-3; TRBD2 agrees at 10 bases. The CDR3 is 15 amino acids. Germline CDR1 is DFQATT and CDR2 is SNEGSKA (reference sequence). Unmatched junction bases numbered 7, after V lost 5 bases and J lost 2 bases. The CDR3, as DNA: TGCAGTGCTTTCTCTAGCGGGAGCCCCACAGATACGCAGTATTTT. Its translation: CSAFSSGSPTDTQYF.

This clonotype was seen only a few times. This chain joins TRBV2 and TRBJ2-1; TRBD2 matches at 8 bases. Germline V lookup: CDR1 SNHLY, CDR2 FYNNEI. The trim removed 2 bases at V and 0 bases at J, leaving 6 bases unmatched. The CDR3 is 17 residues long. Here the CDR3 DNA reads TGTGCCAGCAGTGAAACGGGGGGGACCTTCTCCTACAATGAGCAGTTCTTC. It is translated as CASSETGGTFSYNEQFF.

This clonotype was seen at least ten times. The rearrangement links TRBV5-1 to TRBJ2-1; a weak D match, TRBD2 (6 bases). This CDR3 has 13 residues. CDR1 and CDR2 (germline): SGHRS, YFSETQ. V was clipped by 5 bases and J by 5 bases, with 11 bases between them. CDR3 region: CASRPSANNEQFF. Here the CDR3 DNA reads TGCGCCAGCAGGCCTAGCGCGAACAATGAGCAGTTCTTC.

This clonotype showed up many times. V gene TRBV4-2 combines with J gene TRBJ2-3; weak D call: TRBD1 (5 bases). Deletions cut 0 bases from V and 3 bases from J, with 10 bases between. The CDR3 runs to 15 residues. Germline CDR1 is LGHNA and CDR2 is YNFKEQ. CDR3 DNA: TGTGCCAGCAGCCAAGATGACAGCGCTACAGATACGCAGTATTTT. This translates into CASSQDDSATDTQYF.

This clonotype came up many times. This chain connects TRBV12-3 or TRBV12-4 to TRBJ2-2; D may be TRBD1 (6 bases). V was clipped by 0 bases and J by 5 bases, with 13 bases between them. This CDR3 is 16 amino acids long. In DNA, the CDR3 is TGTGCCAGCAGTTTAGCGCGGTCAGGGGCGACCGGGGAGCTGTTTTTT. Residues: CASSLARSGATGELFF.

This clonotype was counted many times. V is TRBV29-1 and J is TRBJ1-2; 8 bases map to TRBD1. The CDR3 loop spans 12 amino acids. Germline V gene lookup returns CDR1 SQVTM and CDR2 ANQGSEA. Trimming took 4 bases from V and 8 from J; bases not matched to a gene: 6. For the CDR3, the DNA is TGCAGCGTTGCAGGGGGCCAGGACGGCTACACCTTC. Amino acids: CSVAGGQDGYTF.

This clonotype has just a few counts. This chain links TRBV7-9 with TRBJ2-2, with 14 bases that match TRBD2. Germline V gene data show CDR1 as SEHNR and CDR2 as FQNEAQ (reference sequence). This CDR3 is 20 amino acids long. J was trimmed by 1 base and V by 5 bases; bases with no gene match: 12. DNA for the CDR3: TGTGCCAGCAGCGACCTCCGACTAGCGGGGGGGGAAGGGAACACCGGGGAGCTGTTTTTT. Amino acids: CASSDLRLAGGEGNTGELFF.

The sample holds many counts of this clonotype. V gene TRBV5-1 combines with J gene TRBJ2-7; D not resolved. Looked up from germline, CDR1 is SGHRS and CDR2 is YFSETQ. The germline V and J ends were trimmed by 3 bases and 3 bases, with 4 bases remaining between them. The CDR3 has 11 residues. The CDR3 region is CASSSRYEQYF. DNA for the CDR3: TGCGCCAGCAGCTCCCGCTACGAGCAGTACTTC.

This chain joins TRBV19 and TRBJ1-2; 8 bases align to TRBD1. The CDR3 has 15 residues. CDR1 is LNHDA and CDR2 is SQIVND in the germline V gene (reference sequence). V dropped 6 bases and J dropped 3; count of bases not matched to a gene: 9. The CDR3 loop reads CASSKRGQEHYGYTF. The CDR3 DNA reads as TGTGCCAGTAGCAAACGGGGACAGGAACACTATGGCTACACCTTC.

This clonotype was observed many times. This rearrangement joins TRBV7-2 to TRBJ2-7; TRBD2 agrees at 10 bases. Germline V gene lookup returns CDR1 SGHTA and CDR2 FQGNSA. V lost 2 bases and J lost 4; bases outside the gene matches: 11. The CDR3 contains 17 residues. CDR3 loop: CASSLLGVAGGFYEQYF. The CDR3 region has the DNA TGTGCCAGCAGCTTATTAGGGGTAGCGGGAGGATTTTACGAGCAGTACTTC.

The chain couples TRBV2 to TRBJ2-5; unclear D gene. Trimming stripped 0 bases from V and 5 bases from J, with 13 bases between. From germline, CDR1 is SNHLY and CDR2 FYNNEI. The length of the CDR3 is 15 residues. The DNA of the CDR3 is TGTGCCAGCAGTGAAGCACTGAAGATCGGGGAGACCCAGTACTTC. Translation: CASSEALKIGETQYF.

This clonotype was counted ten times or more. The chain combines TRBV3-1 with TRBJ1-3; D remains unclear. Germline lookup yields CDR1 LGHDT and CDR2 YNNKEL (reference sequence). Trimming removed 3 bases at V and 5 bases at J, with 8 bases between. The CDR3 loop spans 13 amino acids. CDR3 coding DNA: TGTGCCAGCAGCCACGCTGACAGAAACACCATATATTTT. It encodes CASSHADRNTIYF. Full variable domain (remainder filled in from reference TRBV3-1 and TRBJ1-3): DTAVSQTPKYLVTQMGNDKSIKCEQNLGHDTMYWYKQDSKKFLKIMFSYNNKELIINETVPNRFSPKSPDKAHLNLHINSLELGDSAVYFCASSHADRNTIYFGEGSWLTVV.

This clonotype appeared many times. The rearrangement joins TRBV6-5 to TRBJ2-3, with D unclear. Per germline, CDR1 MNHEY and CDR2 SVGAGI. The length of the CDR3 is 11 residues. The V and J ends lost 4 bases and 6 bases respectively, with 5 bases between them. DNA of the CDR3: TGTGCCAGCAGTTGGGCGGATACGCAGTATTTT. Translated, it gives CASSWADTQYF.

CDR3 residues: CASSRQGGNLNKFTSSYNEQFF. The CDR3 DNA sequence: TGTGCCAGCAGCAGACAGGGAGGAAACCTGAACAAATTTACGAGCTCCTACAATGAGCAGTTCTTC. The chain uses TRBV28 and TRBJ2-1, with D perhaps matching TRBD1 (7 bases). This CDR3 has 22 amino acids. Germline loops: CDR1 MDHEN, CDR2 SYDVKM. V was pared by 6 bases and J by 0 bases, with 33 bases between.

This clonotype was observed at least ten times. V is TRBV5-1 and J is TRBJ1-2; 10 bases match TRBD1. There are 14 residues in the CDR3. Germline lookup yields CDR1 SGHRS and CDR2 YFSETQ. Trimming at V came to 4 bases and at J to 4 bases, leaving 4 bases not matched to a gene. The CDR3: CASSGTGDLYGYTF. The DNA for the CDR3 is TGCGCCAGCAGCGGGACAGGGGACCTCTATGGCTACACCTTC.

The chain joins TRBV19 to TRBJ2-5, with 11 bases matching TRBD1. After removal of 3 bases from V and 5 bases from J, the junction contained 8 bases not matched to a gene. Germline V gives CDR1 LNHDA, CDR2 SQIVND (reference sequence). The CDR3 loop spans 16 amino acids. The CDR3 region has the DNA TGTGCCAGTAGTATCGGCTTCCGGGACAGGGGGGAGACCCAGTACTTC. Its translation: CASSIGFRDRGETQYF.

Many counts were recorded for this clonotype. The chain links TRBV28 to TRBJ1-2; 11 positions agree with TRBD1. The CDR3 runs 15 residues. Germline trimming cut 6 bases from V and 4 bases from J; bases unmatched to any gene: 7. CDR1 MDHEN and CDR2 SYDVKM come from the germline V gene. CDR3 nucleotide sequence: TGTGCCAGCAGCCAACCCGGACAGGGGGCCTATGGCTACACCTTC. Translating gives CASSQPGQGAYGYTF.

This clonotype was observed many times. The rearrangement uses TRBV5-6 and TRBJ1-1; tentatively, D is TRBD1 (5 bases). Trimming cost V 0 bases and J 8 bases, with 14 bases left between them. The CDR3 loop spans 14 amino acids. The germline V gene encodes CDR1 SGHDT and CDR2 YYEEEE. CDR3 loop: CASSLGNRNLEAFF. In DNA, the CDR3 is TGTGCCAGCAGCTTGGGCAACAGGAATCTCGAAGCTTTCTTT.